These 8 T cell receptor beta chains share one sample of origin, sequenced in a study of identical twins. TCRdb passed the 5' RACE reads through MiXCR, listing each CDR3 protein once. This table holds roughly 250,000 distinct CDR3 sequences, approximately 7.8% found once. These same data were also listed under a study on yellow fever vaccine responses in identical twins.

The sequenced sample was CD8+ T cells sorted from blood. These receptors came from a woman under 30 in good health.

This clonotype appeared many times. The genes are TRBV5-1 and TRBJ2-1; D is possibly TRBD1 (5 bases). The V end lost 0 bases, the J end lost 10 bases, and 11 bases lay between the germline ends. This CDR3 is 13 amino acids long. Germline loops: CDR1 SGHRS, CDR2 YFSETQ. This chain's CDR3 is CASSLGRVSEQFF. DNA for the CDR3: TGCGCCAGCAGCTTGGGCAGGGTTTCCGAGCAGTTCTTC.

This clonotype has at least ten counts. This chain links TRBV12-3 or TRBV12-4 with TRBJ2-1; D is perhaps TRBD1 (5 bases). The CDR3 runs to 14 residues. Between the trimmed V and J ends, which lost 0 bases and 6 bases, there was a span of 9 bases. CDR3: CASSLAGPGNEQFF. Here the CDR3 DNA reads TGTGCCAGCAGTTTAGCGGGGCCCGGCAATGAGCAGTTCTTC.

This chain joins TRBV19 and TRBJ1-2, with TRBD1 identical over 8 bases. The CDR3 covers 13 residues. The V gene end was trimmed by 4 bases and the J gene end by 6 bases; junction bases not matched to a gene: 4. In germline, CDR1 is LNHDA, CDR2 SQIVND (reference sequence). The CDR3 bases are TGTGCCAGTAGTAAGACAGGGGTGGATGGCTACACCTTC. Amino acids: CASSKTGVDGYTF.

This clonotype was found many times. Its ends do not fully match the called genes, so a read error is possible. The chain employs TRBV10-3 and TRBJ2-2; D uncertain. CDR1 is ENHRY and CDR2 is SYGVKD in the germline V gene. The CDR3 runs 14 residues. CDR3 DNA: TGTGCCATACGGCCACCGACCACCACCGGAGAGCTGTTTTTT. Translation: CAIRPPTTTGELFF.

This clonotype was counted many times. The genes are TRBV25-1 and TRBJ2-3; 8 bases match TRBD1. With V trimmed by 5 bases and J by 0 bases, 13 bases remained unmatched. Germline V gene lookup returns CDR1 MGHDK and CDR2 SYGVNS. The CDR3 runs to 18 residues. The CDR3, as DNA: TGTGCCAGCAGTCCCCCCGGGACAGGAGTTAAAAGCACAGATACGCAGTATTTT. As protein: CASSPPGTGVKSTDTQYF.

This clonotype was seen many times. The rearrangement links TRBV4-2 to TRBJ2-2; D unresolved. V gave up 0 bases and J gave up 1 base, with 3 bases separating them. Germline CDR1 reads LGHNA; CDR2 reads YNFKEQ. This CDR3 has 14 amino acids. The CDR3 DNA follows: TGTGCCAGCAGCCAAGATGGGAACACCGGGGAGCTGTTTTTT. Its protein is CASSQDGNTGELFF.

At least ten counts were recorded for this clonotype. This sequence joins TRBV24-1 and TRBJ2-1; no reliable D call. Between the trimmed V and J ends, which lost 3 bases and 3 bases, there was a span of 8 bases. The CDR3 is 14 residues long. CDR1 and CDR2 (germline): KGHDR, SFDVKD. CDR3 DNA sequence: TGTGCCACCAGTGATGATGACGGCTACAATGAGCAGTTCTTC. Protein product: CATSDDDGYNEQFF.

The genes are TRBV14 and TRBJ2-6; D call uncertain. With 0 bases removed from V and 9 bases from J, the gap between germline ends came to 12 bases. CDR3 length: 15 amino acids. Germline V gives CDR1 SGHDN, CDR2 FVKESK. The CDR3 reads CASSQDTVGHNVLTF. For the CDR3, the DNA is TGTGCCAGCAGCCAAGATACCGTAGGCCACAACGTCCTGACTTTC.